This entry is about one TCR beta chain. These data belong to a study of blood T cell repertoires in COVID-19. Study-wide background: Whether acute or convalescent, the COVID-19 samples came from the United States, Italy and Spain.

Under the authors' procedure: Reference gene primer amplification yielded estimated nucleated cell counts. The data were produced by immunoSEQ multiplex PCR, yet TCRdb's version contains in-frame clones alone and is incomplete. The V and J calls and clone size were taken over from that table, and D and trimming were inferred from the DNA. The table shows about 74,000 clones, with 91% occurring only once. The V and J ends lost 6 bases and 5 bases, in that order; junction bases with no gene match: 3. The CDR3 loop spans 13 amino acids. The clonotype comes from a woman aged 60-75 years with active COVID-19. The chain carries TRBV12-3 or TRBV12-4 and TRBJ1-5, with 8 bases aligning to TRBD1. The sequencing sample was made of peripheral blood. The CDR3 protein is CASRQDRDQPQHF. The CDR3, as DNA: TGTGCCAGCAGACAGGACAGGGATCAGCCCCAGCATTTT.